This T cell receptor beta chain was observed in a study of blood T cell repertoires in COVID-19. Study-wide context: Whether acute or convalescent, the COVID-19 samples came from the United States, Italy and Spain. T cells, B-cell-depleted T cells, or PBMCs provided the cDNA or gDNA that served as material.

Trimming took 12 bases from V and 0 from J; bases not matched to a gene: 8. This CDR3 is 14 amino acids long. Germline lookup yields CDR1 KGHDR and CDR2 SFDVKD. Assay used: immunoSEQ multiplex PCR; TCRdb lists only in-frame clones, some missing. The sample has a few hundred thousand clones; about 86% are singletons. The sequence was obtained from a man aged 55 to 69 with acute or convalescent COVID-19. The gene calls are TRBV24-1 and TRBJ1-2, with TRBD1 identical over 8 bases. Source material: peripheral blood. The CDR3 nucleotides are TGTGCCGTTCAGACAGGGGCGTCTAACTATGGCTACACCTTC. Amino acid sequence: CAVQTGASNYGYTF.